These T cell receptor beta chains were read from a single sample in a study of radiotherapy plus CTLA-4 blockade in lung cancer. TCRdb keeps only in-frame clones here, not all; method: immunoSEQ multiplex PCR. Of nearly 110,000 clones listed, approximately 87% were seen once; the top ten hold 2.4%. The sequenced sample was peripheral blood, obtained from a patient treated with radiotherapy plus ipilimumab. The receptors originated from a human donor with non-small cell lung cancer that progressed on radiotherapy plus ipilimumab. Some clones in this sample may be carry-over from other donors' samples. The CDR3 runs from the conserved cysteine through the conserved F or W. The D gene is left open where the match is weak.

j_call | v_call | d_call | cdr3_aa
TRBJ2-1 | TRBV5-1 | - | CASSPGSSYNEQFF
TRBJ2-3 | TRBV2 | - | CASSPQRDTQYF
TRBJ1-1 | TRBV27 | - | CASSLSAPMNTEAFF
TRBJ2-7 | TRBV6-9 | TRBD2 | CASSSQLAGIYEQYF
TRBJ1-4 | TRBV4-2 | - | CASSQVTGSNEKLFF
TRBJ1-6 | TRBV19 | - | CASSQDGWRNSPLHF
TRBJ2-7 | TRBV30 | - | CAWSVTGQWRSNNHEQYF
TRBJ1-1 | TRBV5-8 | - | CASSVRGREAFF
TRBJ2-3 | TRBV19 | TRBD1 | CASRWTGGTDTQYF
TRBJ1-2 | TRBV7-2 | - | CASSFLPQGDGYTF
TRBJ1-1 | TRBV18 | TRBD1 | CASSPTTGKYTEAFF
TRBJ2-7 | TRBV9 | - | CASSVAGTSSYEQYF
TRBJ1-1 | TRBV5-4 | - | CASSLAAEMNTEAFF
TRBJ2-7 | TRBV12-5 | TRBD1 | CASGLLAGGFYEQYF
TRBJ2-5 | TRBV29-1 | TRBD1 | CSAPGQNKETQYF
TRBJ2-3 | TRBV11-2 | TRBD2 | CASSLAGGPDTQYF
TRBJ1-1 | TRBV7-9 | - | CASSLRASNTEAFF
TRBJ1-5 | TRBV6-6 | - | CASSFVHGGNQPQHF
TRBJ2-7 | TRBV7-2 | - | CASSLIIGRGYEQYF
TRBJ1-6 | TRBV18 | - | CASSIQGALLNSPLHF
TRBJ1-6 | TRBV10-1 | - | CASSESKPPGQNEGSYNSPLHF
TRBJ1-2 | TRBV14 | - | CASSQGTASKDGYTF
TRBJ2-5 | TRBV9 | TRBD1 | CASSPTGQGAWETQYF
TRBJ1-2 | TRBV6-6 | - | CASSRADLVGYTF
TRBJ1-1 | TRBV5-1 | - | CASSLAGIETEAFF
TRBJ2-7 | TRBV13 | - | CASSFHTGEQYF
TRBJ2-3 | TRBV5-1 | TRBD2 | CASTTGGSTDTQYF
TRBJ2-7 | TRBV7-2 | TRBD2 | CASSFAGGVSYEQYF
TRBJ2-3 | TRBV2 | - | CASTKWQDTQYF
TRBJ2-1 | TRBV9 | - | CASSVGQGNEQFF
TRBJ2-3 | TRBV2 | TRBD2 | CASSDVAGESTDTQYF
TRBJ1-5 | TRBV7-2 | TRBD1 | CASSQSGTGGHQPQHF
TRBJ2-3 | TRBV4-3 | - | CASSQDFSGGIADTQYF
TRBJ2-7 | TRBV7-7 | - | CASSLARNLTYEQYF
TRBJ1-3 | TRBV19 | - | CASKPPVGARSGNTIYF
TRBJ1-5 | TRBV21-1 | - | CAAKGVSPASNQPQHF
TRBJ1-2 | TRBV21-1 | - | CARGGVPPPYGYTF
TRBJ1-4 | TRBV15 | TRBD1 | CATSRVVGTGNEKLFF
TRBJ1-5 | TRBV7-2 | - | CASSPFHASNQPQHF
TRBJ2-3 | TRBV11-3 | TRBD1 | CASSLNRGPTDTQYF
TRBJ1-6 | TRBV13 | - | CASSLAQGRSSPLHF
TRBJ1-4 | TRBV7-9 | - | CASSSGMAQLFF
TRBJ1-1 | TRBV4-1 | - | CASSHGPVGMEAFF
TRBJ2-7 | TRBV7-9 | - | CASSLAYKQYF
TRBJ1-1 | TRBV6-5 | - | CASSLGLASSTEAFF
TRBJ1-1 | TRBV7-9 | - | CASTPGAGWNTEAFF
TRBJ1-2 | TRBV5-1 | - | CASSLTENYGYTF
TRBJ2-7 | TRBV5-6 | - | CASSRGPSGYEQYF
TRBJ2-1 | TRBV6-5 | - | CASSYSGANTLEQFF
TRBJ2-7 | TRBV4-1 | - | CASSQEGTSSYEQYF
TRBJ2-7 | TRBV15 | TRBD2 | CATSRDPGRSYEQYF
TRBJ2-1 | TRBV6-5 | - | CASSPNRAYNEQFF
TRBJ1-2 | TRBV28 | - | CASSGNYGYTF
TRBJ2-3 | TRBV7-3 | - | CASSLTGSTDTQYF